This TCR beta chain was retrieved from a study of cytomegalovirus exposure and HLA in healthy donors. Across the whole study: Both the approximately 120 validation repertoires and the roughly 620 first-cohort repertoires used the same platform, as reported by a later analysis.

Germline CDR1 reads MNHEY; CDR2 reads SMNVEV (reference sequence). The CDR3 totals 14 residues. Trimming pared 6 bases from V and 0 bases from J, leaving 12 bases between. Notes on the study in general: According to a subsequent analysis, TCR clusters identified in the first cohort showed a tendency to co-occur across the 100 to 150 validation repertoires. Under in vitro conditions, a few CMV-associated chains were confirmed as specific for CMV antigens.

To note about this clone: As yet, its antigen is unknown.

The repertoire was sequenced with immunoSEQ multiplex PCR; TCRdb's copy has only in-frame clones and lacks some. This sample has about 170,000 clones, with around nine tenths found just once. Specimen: PBMCs. The origin of this receptor is a man aged 18 to 29 in good health and CMV-seropositive. The V and J genes are TRBV27 and TRBJ2-7, with D possibly matching TRBD1 (6 bases). CDR3 nucleotides: TGTGCCAGCAGGTTGAGGGGGAGCTCCTACGAGCAGTACTTC. Translating it yields CASRLRGSSYEQYF.